Listed here are 5 T cell receptor beta chains from one sample, sequenced in a study of cytomegalovirus exposure and HLA in healthy donors. PCR amplification relied on 60 Vbeta primers (plus 13 Jbeta primers). The data were produced by immunoSEQ multiplex PCR, yet TCRdb's version contains in-frame clones alone and is incomplete. The sample contains about 210,000 clones, approximately 79% of which appear only once. The sample comprised PBMCs. The receptors here all came from a male donor in good health and CMV-seronegative.

This chain joins TRBV6-5 and TRBJ2-7, with D maybe TRBD2 (7 bases). Germline CDR1 reads MNHEY; CDR2 reads SVGAGI. The germline V and J ends were trimmed by 5 bases and 2 bases, with 13 bases remaining between them. CDR3 length: 14 residues. The CDR3 is CASSPVGGAYEQYF. The CDR3 nucleotides read TGTGCCAGCAGTCCCGTAGGGGGGGCCTACGAGCAGTACTTC.

The chain recombines TRBV27 with TRBJ2-7; D is uncertain. Trimming pared 0 bases from V and 3 bases from J, leaving 12 bases between. CDR3 length: 15 amino acids. Germline CDR1 MNHEY, CDR2 SMNVEV (reference sequence). In DNA, the CDR3 is TGTGCCAGCAGTTTATCCGAGCGAGGTGGCTACGAGCAGTACTTC. Protein: CASSLSERGGYEQYF.

The genes are TRBV7-3 and TRBJ2-1; 8 bases match TRBD2. V lost 11 bases, J lost 0 bases, and 6 bases stayed unmatched. Germline lookup yields CDR1 SGHTA and CDR2 FQGTGA. The CDR3 runs 14 residues. The CDR3: CASSSGSSYNEQFF. CDR3 bases: TGTGCCTCATCGAGCGGGAGCTCCTACAATGAGCAGTTCTTC.

V and J are TRBV2 and TRBJ1-1; TRBD1 matches at 7 bases. Germline CDR1 and CDR2: SNHLY and FYNNEI. V trimming: 6 bases; J trimming: 5 bases; junction bases outside the gene matches: 9. This CDR3 has 14 amino acids. This CDR3 reads CASRVMAGGTEAFF. The CDR3 coding sequence is TGTGCCAGCAGAGTCATGGCAGGGGGGACTGAAGCTTTCTTT.

In the case of this clone: The junction differs from germline at one of its ends, possibly a read error. This chain connects TRBV6-1 to TRBJ2-3, with D perhaps matching TRBD1 (5 bases). The CDR3 is made up of 12 amino acids. The germline V gene has CDR1 MNHNS and CDR2 SASEGT. CDR3 sequence (DNA): TGTGCCAGCAGCAAGGACACAAATACGCAGTATTTT. This translates into CASSKDTNTQYF.